The rows below give T cell receptor beta chains drawn from one sample of a study of cytomegalovirus exposure and HLA in healthy donors. Assay used: immunoSEQ multiplex PCR; TCRdb lists only in-frame clones, some missing. Found here are 100,000 or so clones, 80% to 90% of them singletons; the top ten hold 0.9% to 1.5%. What was sequenced was PBMCs. These receptors were taken from a young woman in good health and CMV-seronegative. CDR3s include the opening cysteine and the closing phenylalanine or tryptophan. D genes are given only for firm matches. Size is stated for part of the rows, as once, few or many counts, or as a class when the clone is expanded.

D,size,J,V,DNA,CDR3
NA,few,TRBJ2-2,TRBV7-2,TGTGCCAGCAGCTTAGCGAGGGAGATCTGGACCGGGGAGCTGTTTTTT,CASSLAREIWTGELFF
NA,few,TRBJ2-7,TRBV19,TGTGCCAGTAGTATGGGACTGACAAACTACGAGCAGTACTTC,CASSMGLTNYEQYF
NA,NA,TRBJ1-4,TRBV5-1,TGCGCCAGCAGCTTGGCGGAATCGGGAGTTGAAAAACTGTTTTTT,CASSLAESGVEKLFF
NA,NA,TRBJ1-1,TRBV11-2,TGTGCCAGCAGCTTGGTTGGGGCAGGGGATGAAGCTTTCTTT,CASSLVGAGDEAFF
NA,NA,TRBJ2-5,TRBV30,TGTGCCTGGAGTGAACAGCAAGAGACCCAGTACTTC,CAWSEQQETQYF
TRBD1,NA,TRBJ2-5,TRBV28,TGTGCCAGCAGTTTAAGCTCCGGGACAGTACAAGAGACCCAGTACTTC,CASSLSSGTVQETQYF
TRBD1,NA,TRBJ1-6,TRBV30,TGTGCCTGGAGTAGGGACAGATATAATTCACCCCTCCACTTT,CAWSRDRYNSPLHF
NA,NA,TRBJ1-5,TRBV19,TGTGCCAGTACAGGGGTAGAGCAGCCCCAGCATTTT,CASTGVEQPQHF
TRBD2,few,TRBJ2-5,TRBV7-9,TGTGCCAGCAGCCCCTCGGTCGGACTAGCGGAAGAGACCCAGTACTTC,CASSPSVGLAEETQYF
TRBD2,NA,TRBJ2-1,TRBV5-5,TGTGCCAGCAGTACTAGCGGGGTCTACAATGAGCAGTTCTTC,CASSTSGVYNEQFF
TRBD2,NA,TRBJ2-2,TRBV6-1,TGTGCCAGCAGTGTGTTTGGGGGGGACACCGGGGAGCTGTTTTTT,CASSVFGGDTGELFF
TRBD2,NA,TRBJ2-5,TRBV28,TGTGCCAGCAGTTTAAGACGACTAGCGGGAGTTGTAGAGACCCAGTACTTC,CASSLRRLAGVVETQYF
TRBD1,NA,TRBJ2-1,TRBV2,TGTGCCAGCAGTCCGGGACAGGGTATTGATGAGCAGTTCTTC,CASSPGQGIDEQFF
NA,once,TRBJ2-4,TRBV5-1,TGCGCCAGCAGCTTCGGGGTCGGTGCCAAAAACATTCAGTACTTC,CASSFGVGAKNIQYF
NA,NA,TRBJ1-1,TRBV30,TGTGCCTGGAGTCCCCTAGGAAACATGAACACTGAAGCTTTCTTT,CAWSPLGNMNTEAFF
NA,NA,TRBJ2-1,TRBV29-1,TGCAGCGTTCTAGGGGGGGGCAATGAGCAGTTCTTC,CSVLGGGNEQFF
NA,once,TRBJ2-7,TRBV28,TGTGCCAGCAGTCTAGCACCGATCTACGAGCAGTACTTC,CASSLAPIYEQYF
TRBD1,NA,TRBJ2-5,TRBV27,TGTGCCAGCAGTATGCACAGGGGTGAGCAGTACTTC,CASSMHRGEQYF
NA,NA,TRBJ2-1,TRBV7-9,TGTGCCAGCAGCGAAGCTGGCGGGGTTGAGCAGTTCTTC,CASSEAGGVEQFF
TRBD2,NA,TRBJ2-3,TRBV6-1,TGTGCCAGCAGTGAAGCGTGGGCGGGAGGGCCAGATACGCAGTATTTT,CASSEAWAGGPDTQYF
TRBD1,NA,TRBJ2-7,TRBV4-3,TGCGCCAGCAGCCCCAACAGGGGGCGGTCTTCCTACTACGAGCAGTACTTC,CASSPNRGRSSYYEQYF
TRBD1,NA,TRBJ2-3,TRBV4-1,TGCGCCAGCATTCCAGGGGACGGCAGGGGGCCCACAGATACGCAGTATTTT,CASIPGDGRGPTDTQYF
TRBD1,NA,TRBJ2-2,TRBV19,TGTGCCAGTAAAAGACGGACAGGTGCGGACACCGGGGAGCTGTTTTTT,CASKRRTGADTGELFF